This entry describes one T cell receptor beta chain. Its specificity is unknown. TCRdb's copy holds only in-frame clones and misses some; the assay was immunoSEQ multiplex PCR. The repertoire holds about 89,000 clones, 89% seen once, with roughly 5% in the top ten. The length of the CDR3 is 15 residues. The V segment lost 6 bases and the J segment 2 bases; nucleotides outside the gene matches: 4. Per germline, CDR1 LGHDT and CDR2 YNNKEL (reference sequence). The data were taken from a study of T cell responses to AZD1222 COVID-19 vaccine. Whole-study findings and limits: Vaccine-associated CD4 TCRs ranged over spike, dominating at 160-218 and 743-854.

This TCR came from an adult who received the AZD1222 COVID-19 vaccine. The sequencing here drew on peripheral blood, taken 28 days after the second AZD1222 dose. The chain has TRBV3-1 (or the pseudogene TRBV3-2) and TRBJ2-1; 10 nucleotides match TRBD1. The CDR3 is CASRGQGITYNEQFF. CDR3 DNA sequence: TGTGCCAGCAGGGGACAGGGGATCACCTACAATGAGCAGTTCTTC.